Listed below are T cell receptor beta chains from one sample, sequenced in a study of OX40 agonist ivuxolimab in advanced cancers. TCRdb's table, derived via immunoSEQ multiplex PCR, lists solely in-frame clones and lacks some. The data show about 96,000 clones, about nine tenths seen once. This sample comprised CD4+ or CD8+ T cells sorted from blood, obtained in a trial of the OX40 agonist ivuxolimab. The receptors were gathered from an adult with an advanced solid tumor such as melanoma, head and neck, liver or kidney cancer. Both conserved end residues are part of each CDR3. The D gene is left open where the match is weak. Clone size is stated in some rows and not others, as once, few, many or a class when expanded.

CDR3nt,CDR3aa,d_gene,abundance,j_gene,v_gene
TGTGCCAGCTCACCAGGCAATCAGCCCCAGCATTTT,CASSPGNQPQHF,NA,NA,TRBJ1-5,TRBV18
TGTGCCAGCAGCCCGACAGGGATCGATGAAAAACTGTTTTTT,CASSPTGIDEKLFF,TRBD1,NA,TRBJ1-4,TRBV4-2
TGTGCCAGCAGTGCGGGACAGATGGTGGGGCAGTACTTC,CASSAGQMVGQYF,TRBD1,NA,TRBJ2-7,TRBV2
TGTGCCATCAGTGAGTTTCGGACAGGGAAGGGCGTAGATACGCAGTATTTT,CAISEFRTGKGVDTQYF,TRBD1,NA,TRBJ2-3,TRBV10-3
TGTGCCAGCAGTTTATCGGGCGGCTCGGGGGGCTACACCTTC,CASSLSGGSGGYTF,NA,NA,TRBJ1-2,TRBV27
TGTGCCAGCAGCACTCTCACCGGGGAGCTGTTTTTT,CASSTLTGELFF,NA,NA,TRBJ2-2,TRBV7-2
TGCGCCAGCAGCCTTAGACTAGGTTGGACAGATACGCAGTATTTT,CASSLRLGWTDTQYF,NA,NA,TRBJ2-3,TRBV5-1
TGTGCCAGCAGCCGGGAGACCCAGTACTTC,CASSRETQYF,NA,NA,TRBJ2-5,TRBV11-1
TGTGCCAGCAGCGCTAAGGGAGGGACTAGCGGGAGGAATGAGCAGTTCTTC,CASSAKGGTSGRNEQFF,TRBD2,once,TRBJ2-1,TRBV7-2
TGTGCCAGCAGCTTGTACATCTCTAGCGGGGGATTTTCCTACGAGCAGTACTTC,CASSLYISSGGFSYEQYF,TRBD2,NA,TRBJ2-7,TRBV5-6
TGTGCCAGCAGCTTAGAATGGGGGACAGGGGGTAAACGAGAGACCCAGTACTTC,CASSLEWGTGGKRETQYF,TRBD1,NA,TRBJ2-5,TRBV7-2
TGTGCCAGCAGTTTAACCCGAGAGAACTGGGCTTTCTTT,CASSLTRENWAFF,NA,NA,TRBJ1-1,TRBV27
TGTGCCAGCAGCTTAAGGGGCGGAACCTACGAGCAGTACTTC,CASSLRGGTYEQYF,NA,once,TRBJ2-7,TRBV11-3
TGTGCCAGCAGCCAATTTCCGGGACTCAACACTGAAGCTTTCTTT,CASSQFPGLNTEAFF,NA,NA,TRBJ1-1,TRBV11-2
TGTGCCAGCAGACACGACAGGGGCAGATACAACAATGAGCAGTTCTTC,CASRHDRGRYNNEQFF,TRBD1,NA,TRBJ2-1,TRBV28
TGTGCCAGCAGTTTAACAGGGGGGAACACTGAAGCTTTCTTT,CASSLTGGNTEAFF,TRBD1,NA,TRBJ1-1,TRBV28
TGTGCCAGCAGTTACGGACTAGCGGGTCCCTACGAGCAGTACTTC,CASSYGLAGPYEQYF,TRBD2,NA,TRBJ2-7,TRBV6-6
TGTGCCAGCAGCTTTAGCCGCCAGAACTATGGCTACACCTTC,CASSFSRQNYGYTF,NA,NA,TRBJ1-2,TRBV7-2
TGCGCCAGCAGCGTTGGTAGGGGTCGAGCCTACGAGCAGTACTTC,CASSVGRGRAYEQYF,NA,NA,TRBJ2-7,TRBV5-1
TGTGCCAGCAGCCAAGATGGGGCAGGTGGCACTGGAAACACCATATATTTT,CASSQDGAGGTGNTIYF,NA,NA,TRBJ1-3,TRBV4-2
TGTGCCAGCAGCTTGTACGGGGGCCTAAATCAGCCCCAGCATTTT,CASSLYGGLNQPQHF,NA,once,TRBJ1-5,TRBV5-8
TGCGCCAGCAGCTTGCCAGGGGTTACTGAAGCTTTCTTT,CASSLPGVTEAFF,NA,few,TRBJ1-1,TRBV5-1
TGTGCCAGTAGTTTCAACGTAGGTACAGGGGGAGAAGCTTTCTTT,CASSFNVGTGGEAFF,TRBD1,NA,TRBJ1-1,TRBV19
TGTGCCAGCAGCCAAGGGCCCGGGGAGCTGTTTTTT,CASSQGPGELFF,NA,once,TRBJ2-2,TRBV7-8
TGTGCCAGCAGCTTATTCGGGGACAGTAGGAAAAATGGCTACACCTTC,CASSLFGDSRKNGYTF,TRBD1,NA,TRBJ1-2,TRBV11-3
TGTGCCAGCAGCCAAAGGACTAGCGGGAGAACAGATACGCAGTATTTT,CASSQRTSGRTDTQYF,TRBD2,NA,TRBJ2-3,TRBV4-2
TGTGCCAGTAGGAAAGGACAGCCGGCGTCTTACGAGCAGTACTTC,CASRKGQPASYEQYF,NA,NA,TRBJ2-7,TRBV19
TGTGCCAGCAGCTTAAGGGGTTCAACTAATGAAAAACTGTTTTTT,CASSLRGSTNEKLFF,NA,NA,TRBJ1-4,TRBV11-3
TGCGCCAGCACGATACAGGGGCTGAACTATGGCTACACCTTC,CASTIQGLNYGYTF,TRBD1,NA,TRBJ1-2,TRBV10-1
TGTGCCAGCAGCCATGGGACCTATGGGACAGAGAATGGCTACACCTTC,CASSHGTYGTENGYTF,TRBD1,NA,TRBJ1-2,TRBV14
TGTGCCTGGAGTCCCACCGGGTGGGCCGAGACCCAGTACTTC,CAWSPTGWAETQYF,NA,NA,TRBJ2-5,TRBV30
TGCTCATGGAACGGGATATCTAGCACAGATACGCAGTATTTT,CSWNGISSTDTQYF,NA,NA,TRBJ2-3,TRBV7-9
TGTGCCATCAGTGATCCAGGTGCGGAGAAGGGAGGCTACGAGCAGTACTTC,CAISDPGAEKGGYEQYF,NA,NA,TRBJ2-7,TRBV10-3
TGTGCCAGCAGCGACGACAGGGTGGCACTTGAAGGCTACACCTTC,CASSDDRVALEGYTF,TRBD1,NA,TRBJ1-2,TRBV9
TGCGCCAGCAGCTTGGACGATTTTGACCGCGGGCAGTACTTC,CASSLDDFDRGQYF,NA,NA,TRBJ2-5,TRBV5-1
TGTGCCTGGAGTCGCCTAAGACTGGCGCGGGGCTACACCTTC,CAWSRLRLARGYTF,NA,NA,TRBJ1-2,TRBV30
TGTGCCAGCAGTTTAAGGGGACAGGGCCTGGCTGTCAACACTGAAGCTTTCTTT,CASSLRGQGLAVNTEAFF,TRBD1,NA,TRBJ1-1,TRBV27
TGCGCCAGCTGGGAGACAGGGAACACTGAAGCTTTCTTT,CASWETGNTEAFF,NA,once,TRBJ1-1,TRBV5-1
TGTGCCAGCAGTCCCGGACAGGGAGCCTCCTACGAGCAGTACTTC,CASSPGQGASYEQYF,TRBD1,NA,TRBJ2-7,TRBV6-6
TGTGCCACCAGCAGAGTAAGGGGCGAGCAGTACTTC,CATSRVRGEQYF,NA,NA,TRBJ2-7,TRBV15
TGTGCCAGCAGCCAAGAAGGTGGCGGACTACTTCTTAGCACAGATACGCAGTATTTT,CASSQEGGGLLLSTDTQYF,NA,NA,TRBJ2-3,TRBV4-2
TGTGCCATCAGTGAAAATCCTAGCGGGACCTACGAGCAGTACTTC,CAISENPSGTYEQYF,TRBD2,NA,TRBJ2-7,TRBV10-3
TGTGCCAGCAGCGTAGGGGGGAGCGGGGATACGCAGTATTTT,CASSVGGSGDTQYF,NA,once,TRBJ2-3,TRBV9
TGCGCCAGCAGTCTTCTGGGCGGGAAAGAGACCCAGTACTTC,CASSLLGGKETQYF,NA,NA,TRBJ2-5,TRBV23-1
TGTGCCAGCAGCTTAGCCGGGACTTCGAAAGAGACCCAGTACTTC,CASSLAGTSKETQYF,NA,NA,TRBJ2-5,TRBV7-2
TGTGCCAGCAGCCCCGGACTAGCGAGCTCCTATAATTCACCCCTCCACTTT,CASSPGLASSYNSPLHF,NA,few,TRBJ1-6,TRBV7-9
TGTGCCAGCAGTATCCTGGGACCTTACAATGAGCAGTTCTTC,CASSILGPYNEQFF,NA,NA,TRBJ2-1,TRBV28